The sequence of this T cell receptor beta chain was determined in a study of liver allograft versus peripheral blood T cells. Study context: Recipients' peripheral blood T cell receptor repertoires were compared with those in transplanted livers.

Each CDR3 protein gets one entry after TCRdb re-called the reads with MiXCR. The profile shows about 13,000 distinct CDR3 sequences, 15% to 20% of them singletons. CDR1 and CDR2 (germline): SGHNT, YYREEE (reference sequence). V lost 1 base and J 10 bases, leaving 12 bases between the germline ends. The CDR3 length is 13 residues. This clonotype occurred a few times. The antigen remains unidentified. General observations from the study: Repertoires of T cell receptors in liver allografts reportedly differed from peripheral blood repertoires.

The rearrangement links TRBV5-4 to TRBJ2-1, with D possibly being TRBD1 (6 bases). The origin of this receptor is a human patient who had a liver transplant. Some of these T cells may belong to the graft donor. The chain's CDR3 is CASSLPTGQEQFF. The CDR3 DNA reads TGTGCCAGCAGCTTGCCCACCGGACAGGAGCAGTTCTTC.